These 8 T cell receptor beta chains were sequenced from one sample in a study of metastatic and nonmetastatic thyroid tumors. TCRdb re-called the PCR reads via MiXCR. This table holds some 15,000 clones, approximately 32% found once. Nobody among the patients had been given any treatment before thyroid surgery. Sequencing was done on a sample of tumor tissue. These receptors were taken from a male donor with papillary thyroid cancer or a benign thyroid nodule (not recorded which). Some clones in this sample may be carry-over from other donors' samples.

This clone appeared many times. The chain uses TRBV6-5 and TRBJ1-2; no firm D call. CDR3 length: 12 residues. Trimming removed 2 bases from V and 7 bases from J, with 8 bases in between. Germline V lookup: CDR1 MNHEY, CDR2 SVGAGI. CDR3 in amino acids: CASSYEGGGYTF. In DNA, the CDR3 is TGTGCCAGCAGTTACGAAGGCGGTGGCTACACCTTC.

Ten or more counts support this clone. This sequence joins TRBV15 and TRBJ2-1; the D is unclear. CDR1 is LNHNV, CDR2 YYDKDF, per germline (reference sequence). Trimming removed 0 bases at V and 5 bases at J, with 2 bases between. The CDR3 length is 12 residues. The CDR3 DNA follows: TGTGCCACCAGCAGAGATGACAATGAGCAGTTCTTC. Translation gives CATSRDDNEQFF. The full variable domain, in which reference TRBV15 and TRBJ2-1 provide the parts outside the CDR3, is DAMVIQNPRYQVTQFGKPVTLSCSQTLNHNVMYWYQQKSSQAPKLLFHYYDKDFNNEADTPDNFQSRRPNTSFCFLDIRSPGLGDTAMYLCATSRDDNEQFFGPGTRLTVL.

This chain joins TRBV7-9 and TRBJ2-3; D is undetermined. CDR1 is SEHNR, CDR2 FQNEAQ, per germline (reference sequence). The CDR3 runs to 13 residues. With 7 bases removed from V and 1 base from J, the gap between germline ends came to 9 bases. In DNA form, the CDR3 reads TGTGCCAGCACTAGTCAGGGCACAGATACGCAGTATTTT. Translation: CASTSQGTDTQYF.

The chain employs TRBV5-1 and TRBJ2-3, with D possibly TRBD2 on 5 matching bases. The CDR3 sequence is 16 residues long. Trimming took off 4 bases at V and 2 bases at J, with 17 bases between the two ends. Germline V CDR1 and CDR2: SGHRS, YFSETQ. The CDR3 DNA follows: TGCGCCAGCAGCGAAGGGAGCTCCTGGAACACAGATACGCAGTATTTT. Protein sequence: CASSEGSSWNTDTQYF.

The CDR3 protein is CASSLAQGVYEQYF. CDR3 in DNA: TGTGCCAGCAGCTTAGCGCAGGGAGTCTACGAGCAGTACTTC. The chain has TRBV7-2 and TRBJ2-7; D might be TRBD1 or TRBD2, each matching 5 bases. Germline V gene sequence: CDR1 SGHTA, CDR2 FQGNSA. The CDR3 is 14 amino acids. V lost 0 bases to trimming and J lost 3 bases, with 9 bases between them. The full variable domain, with the rest looked up from reference TRBV7-2 and TRBJ2-7, is GAGVSQSPSNKVTEKGKDVELRCDPISGHTALYWYRQSLGQGLEFLIYFQGNSAPDKSGLPSDRFSAERTGGSVSTLTIQRTQQEDSAVYLCASSLAQGVYEQYFGPGTRLTVT.

This clone was counted a single time. The gene calls are TRBV20-1 and TRBJ2-7; possibly TRBD2 for D (6 bases). This CDR3 contains 16 residues. From germline, CDR1 is DFQATT and CDR2 SNEGSKA (reference sequence). V was clipped by 0 bases and J by 4 bases, with 19 bases between them. The CDR3 sequence: CSARDPVSGPIYEQYF. The CDR3 coding sequence is TGCAGTGCTAGAGATCCCGTTAGCGGACCTATATACGAGCAGTACTTC.

Many counts were recorded for this clone. The same CDR3 also results from other DNA sequences found in this sample. The chain has TRBV28 and TRBJ2-2; 7 nucleotides line up with TRBD2. CDR1 is MDHEN and CDR2 is SYDVKM in the germline V gene. CDR3 length: 16 amino acids. The ends lost 3 bases at V and 1 base at J; junction bases unmatched: 5. DNA for the CDR3: TGTGCCAGCAGTTTGGGTGGCGGGGGGAACACCGGGGAGCTGTTTTTT. Amino acids: CASSLGGGGNTGELFF. The whole variable domain, remainder taken from reference TRBV28 and TRBJ2-2, is DVKVTQSSRYLVKRTGEKVFLECVQDMDHENMFWYRQDPGLGLRLIYFSYDVKMKEKGDIPEGYSVSREKKERFSLILESASTNQTSMYLCASSLGGGGNTGELFFGEGSRLTVL.

The chain couples TRBV6-1 to TRBJ2-1, with 7 positions matching TRBD1. The CDR3 runs to 12 residues. V trimming: 6 bases; J trimming: 12 bases; junction bases outside the gene matches: 8. Germline V CDR1 and CDR2: MNHNS, SASEGT. The CDR3 DNA reads TGTGCCAGCAGAAAACAGGGGTCTCGGCAGTTCTTC. This sequence encodes CASRKQGSRQFF.